The T cell receptor (beta chain) described here comes from a study of human T cells and chemical hapten exposure. Notes on the study in general: Counts of TCRs expanded at PT1 correlated positively with patch test score. Expanded TCRs grouped into significantly more large CDR3 similarity clusters than controls produced. With regard to DPC sensitization, TCRs above 1 in 1000 frequency did not change.

The CDR3 contains 14 residues. Per the germline V gene, CDR1 is SGHRS and CDR2 is YFSETQ. Trimming cost V 4 bases and J 2 bases; bases outside gene matches: 4. This clonotype was recorded at least ten times. Antigen: not known. From the RACE reads, TCRdb called clonotypes with MiXCR, one entry per CDR3 protein. The table lists 75,000 to 95,000 distinct CDR3 sequences, approximately 10% of them singletons. The time point denotes: patch test 2, 6 weeks after DPC sensitization. As for treatment: therapeutic diphenylcyclopropenone sensitization with weekly scalp DPC. The J gene is TRBJ2-5, the V gene TRBV5-1, with 8 bases matching TRBD1. Sequenced here: whole blood, sampled in connection with sensitization to the hapten diphenylcyclopropenone (DPC). This sequence originates from a man aged 40-55 years with alopecia areata. Some clones in this sample may be carry-over from other donors' samples. The chain's CDR3 is CASSLGQGQETQYF. In nucleotides, the CDR3 is TGCGCCAGCAGCCTAGGACAGGGTCAAGAGACCCAGTACTTC. Supplemented by reference TRBV5-1 and TRBJ2-5, the full variable domain reads KAGVTQTPRYLIKTRGQQVTLSCSPISGHRSVSWYQQTPGQGLQFLFEYFSETQRNKGNFPGRFSGRQFSNSRSEMNVSTLELGDSALYLCASSLGQGQETQYFGPGTRLLVL.